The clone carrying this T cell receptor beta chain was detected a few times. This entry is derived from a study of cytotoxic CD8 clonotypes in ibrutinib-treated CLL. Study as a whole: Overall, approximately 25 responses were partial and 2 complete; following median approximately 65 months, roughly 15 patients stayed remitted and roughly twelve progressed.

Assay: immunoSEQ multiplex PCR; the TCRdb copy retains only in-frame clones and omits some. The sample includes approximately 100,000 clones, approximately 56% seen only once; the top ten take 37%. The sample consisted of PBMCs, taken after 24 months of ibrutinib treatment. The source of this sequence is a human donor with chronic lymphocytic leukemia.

The DNA for the CDR3 is TGTGCCAGCAGCTCAGCTAACAGGGGAGGAGGCACAGATACGCAGTATTTT. Translated: CASSSANRGGGTDTQYF. This rearrangement joins TRBV9 to TRBJ2-3; perhaps TRBD1 as D (7 bases). The CDR3 sequence is 17 residues long. Trimming left V 4 bases short and J 1 base short, with 19 bases between. Looked up from germline, CDR1 is SGDLS and CDR2 is YYNGEE.